This entry features one T cell receptor beta chain sequence. Its target is not known. Only in-frame clones appear in the TCRdb table, and some are missing; sequencing was by immunoSEQ multiplex PCR. The sample records about 20,000 clones, 88% being singletons. Disease in patients was locally advanced or metastatic urothelial carcinoma. Anywhere from 1 to 8 samples came from each patient, spanning pretreatment and on-treatment. This record comes from a study of PD-L1 blockade in urothelial cancer. As for the study in general: Atezolizumab at 1,200 mg intravenously every 3 weeks was started by patients in the mid-2010s. Study results and limitations: Pretreatment TCR clonality in blood, when below the median, was predictive of better survival.

V was pared by 1 base and J by 3 bases, with 9 bases between. Germline CDR1 reads SEHNR; CDR2 reads FQNEAQ (reference sequence). CDR3 size: 14 residues. This material consisted of PBMCs, taken around atezolizumab (anti-PD-L1) treatment. V and J are TRBV7-9 and TRBJ1-2, with D possibly matching TRBD1 (6 bases). This TCR derives from a man between 45 and 60 years old with urothelial cancer. In nucleotides, the CDR3 is TGTGCCAGCAGCTTAGGACAGGACCACTATGGCTACACCTTC. This encodes CASSLGQDHYGYTF.